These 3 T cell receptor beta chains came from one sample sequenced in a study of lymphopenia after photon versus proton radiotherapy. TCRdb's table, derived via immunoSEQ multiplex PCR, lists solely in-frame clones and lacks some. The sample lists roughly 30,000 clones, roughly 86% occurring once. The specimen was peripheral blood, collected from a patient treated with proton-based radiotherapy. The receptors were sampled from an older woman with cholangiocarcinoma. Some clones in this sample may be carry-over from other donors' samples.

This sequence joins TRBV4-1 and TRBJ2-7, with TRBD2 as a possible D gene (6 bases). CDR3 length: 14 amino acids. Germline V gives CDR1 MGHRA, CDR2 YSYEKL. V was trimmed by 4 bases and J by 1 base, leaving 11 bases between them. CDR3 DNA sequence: TGCGCCAGCAGCCTAATAGCGGATTCCTACGAGCAGTACTTC. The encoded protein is CASSLIADSYEQYF.

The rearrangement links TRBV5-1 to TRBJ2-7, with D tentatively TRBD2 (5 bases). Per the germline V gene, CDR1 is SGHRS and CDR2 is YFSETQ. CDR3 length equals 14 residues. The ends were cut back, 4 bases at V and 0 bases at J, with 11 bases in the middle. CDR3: CASSPDWGSYEQYF. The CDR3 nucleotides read TGCGCCAGCAGCCCGGACTGGGGCTCCTACGAGCAGTACTTC.

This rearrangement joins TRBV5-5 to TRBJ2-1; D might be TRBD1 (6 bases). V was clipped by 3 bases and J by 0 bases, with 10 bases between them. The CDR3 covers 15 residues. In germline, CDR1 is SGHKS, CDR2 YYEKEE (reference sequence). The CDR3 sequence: CASSWTVNSYNEQFF. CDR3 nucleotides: TGTGCCAGCAGCTGGACAGTAAACTCCTACAATGAGCAGTTCTTC. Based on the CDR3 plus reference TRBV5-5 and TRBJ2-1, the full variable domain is DAGVTQSPTHLIKTRGQQVTLRCSPISGHKSVSWYQQVLGQGPQFIFQYYEKEERGRGNFPDRFSARQFPNYSSELNVNALLLGDSALYLCASSWTVNSYNEQFFGPGTRLTVL.